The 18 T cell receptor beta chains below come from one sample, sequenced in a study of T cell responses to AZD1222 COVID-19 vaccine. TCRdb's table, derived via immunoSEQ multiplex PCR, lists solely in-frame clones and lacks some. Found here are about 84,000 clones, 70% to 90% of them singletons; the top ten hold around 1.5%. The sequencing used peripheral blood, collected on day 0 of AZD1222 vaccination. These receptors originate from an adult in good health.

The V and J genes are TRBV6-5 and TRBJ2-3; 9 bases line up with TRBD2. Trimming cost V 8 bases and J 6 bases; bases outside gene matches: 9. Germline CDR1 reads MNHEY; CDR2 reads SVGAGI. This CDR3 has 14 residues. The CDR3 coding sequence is TGTGCCAGCGGTAACGCGGGAGGGAGGGATACGCAGTATTTT. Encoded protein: CASGNAGGRDTQYF.

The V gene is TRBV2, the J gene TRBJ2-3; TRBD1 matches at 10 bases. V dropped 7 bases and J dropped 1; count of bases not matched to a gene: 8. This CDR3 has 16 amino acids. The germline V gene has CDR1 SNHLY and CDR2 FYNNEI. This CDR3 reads CASTPTGTGGTDTQYF. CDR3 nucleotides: TGTGCCAGCACACCCACCGGGACAGGGGGCACAGATACGCAGTATTTT.

The CDR3 here is CAWSVRHLQPQHF. The CDR3 bases are TGTGCCTGGAGTGTCAGACATCTTCAGCCCCAGCATTTT. This sequence joins TRBV30 and TRBJ1-5, with D uncertain. This CDR3 is built from 13 residues. Germline loops: CDR1 GTSNPN, CDR2 SVGIG (reference sequence). V lost 0 bases and J 6 bases, leaving 9 bases between the germline ends.

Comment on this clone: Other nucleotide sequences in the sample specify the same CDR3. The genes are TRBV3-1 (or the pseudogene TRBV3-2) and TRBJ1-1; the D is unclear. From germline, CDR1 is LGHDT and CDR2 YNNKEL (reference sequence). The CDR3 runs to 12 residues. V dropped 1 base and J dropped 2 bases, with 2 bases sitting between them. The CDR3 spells CASSQVNTEAFF. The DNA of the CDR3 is TGTGCCAGCAGCCAAGTTAACACTGAAGCTTTCTTT.

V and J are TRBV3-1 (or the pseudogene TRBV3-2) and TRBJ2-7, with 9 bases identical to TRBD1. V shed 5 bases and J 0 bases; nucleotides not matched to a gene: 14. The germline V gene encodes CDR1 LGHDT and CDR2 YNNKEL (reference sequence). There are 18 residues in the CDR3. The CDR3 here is CASSTPGQGTSYSYEQYF. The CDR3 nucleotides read TGTGCCAGCAGCACTCCGGGACAGGGAACTTCTTACTCCTACGAGCAGTACTTC.

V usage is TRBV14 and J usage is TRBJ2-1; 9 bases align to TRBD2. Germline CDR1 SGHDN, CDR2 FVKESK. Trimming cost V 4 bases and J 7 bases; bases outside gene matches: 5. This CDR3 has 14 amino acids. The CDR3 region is CASSRQTSGNEQFF. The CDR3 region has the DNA TGTGCCAGCAGCCGACAGACTAGCGGAAATGAGCAGTTCTTC.

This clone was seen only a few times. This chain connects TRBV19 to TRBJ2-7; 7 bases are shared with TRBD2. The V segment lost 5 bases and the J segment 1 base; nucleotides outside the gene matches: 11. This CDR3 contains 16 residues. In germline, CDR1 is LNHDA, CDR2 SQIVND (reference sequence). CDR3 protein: CASSPEQGRGSYEQYF. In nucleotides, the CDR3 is TGTGCCAGTAGTCCCGAGCAAGGGAGGGGATCCTACGAGCAGTACTTC.

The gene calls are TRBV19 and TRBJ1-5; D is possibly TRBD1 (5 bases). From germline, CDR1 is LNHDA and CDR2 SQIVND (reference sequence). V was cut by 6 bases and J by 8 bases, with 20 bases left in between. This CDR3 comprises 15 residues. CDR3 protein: CASRRAGLGSEPQHF. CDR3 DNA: TGTGCCAGTAGGCGAGCGGGGCTTGGAAGCGAGCCCCAGCATTTT.

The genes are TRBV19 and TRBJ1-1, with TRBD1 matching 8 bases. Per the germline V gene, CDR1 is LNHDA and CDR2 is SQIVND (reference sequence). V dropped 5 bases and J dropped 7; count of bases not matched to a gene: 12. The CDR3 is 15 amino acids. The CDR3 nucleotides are TGTGCCAGTAGTCCGCCGGGACAGGTGGCTTATGAAGCTTTCTTT. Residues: CASSPPGQVAYEAFF.

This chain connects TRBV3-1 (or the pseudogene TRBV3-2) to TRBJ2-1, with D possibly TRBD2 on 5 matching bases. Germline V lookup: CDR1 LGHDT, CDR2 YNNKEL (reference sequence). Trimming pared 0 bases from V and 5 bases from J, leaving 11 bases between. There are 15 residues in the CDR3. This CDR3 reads CASSQDGLGNNEQFF. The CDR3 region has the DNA TGTGCCAGCAGCCAAGATGGACTCGGCAACAATGAGCAGTTCTTC.

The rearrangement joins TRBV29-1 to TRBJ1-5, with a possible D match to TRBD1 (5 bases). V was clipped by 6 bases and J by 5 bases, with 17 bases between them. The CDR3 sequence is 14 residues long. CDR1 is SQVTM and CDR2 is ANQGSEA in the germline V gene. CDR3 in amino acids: CSVAGQGTDQPQHF. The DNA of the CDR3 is TGCAGCGTAGCCGGGCAGGGAACGGATCAGCCCCAGCATTTT.

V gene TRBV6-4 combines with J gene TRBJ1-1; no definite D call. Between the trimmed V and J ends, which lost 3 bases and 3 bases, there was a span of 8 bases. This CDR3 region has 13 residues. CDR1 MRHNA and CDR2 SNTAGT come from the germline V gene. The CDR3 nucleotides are TGTGCCAGCAGTGAAGGCACCTACACTGAAGCTTTCTTT. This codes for CASSEGTYTEAFF.

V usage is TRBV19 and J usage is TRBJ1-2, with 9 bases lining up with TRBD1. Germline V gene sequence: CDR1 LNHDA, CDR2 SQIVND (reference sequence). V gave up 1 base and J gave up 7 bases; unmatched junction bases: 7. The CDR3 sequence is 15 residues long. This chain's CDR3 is CASSIGGQGARGYTF. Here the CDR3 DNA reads TGTGCCAGTAGTATAGGGGGACAGGGAGCACGTGGCTACACCTTC.

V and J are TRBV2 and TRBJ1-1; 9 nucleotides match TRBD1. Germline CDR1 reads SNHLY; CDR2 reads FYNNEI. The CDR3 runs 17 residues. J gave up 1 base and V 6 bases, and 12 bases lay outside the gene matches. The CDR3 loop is CASSGQGMAGGNTEAFF. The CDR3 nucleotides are TGTGCCAGCAGCGGACAGGGGATGGCTGGGGGGAACACTGAAGCTTTCTTT. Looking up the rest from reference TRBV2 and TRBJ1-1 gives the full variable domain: EPEVTQTPSHQVTQMGQEVILRCVPISNHLYFYWYRQILGQKVEFLVSFYNNEISEKSEIFDDQFSVERPDGSNFTLKIRSTKLEDSAMYFCASSGQGMAGGNTEAFFGQGTRLTVV.

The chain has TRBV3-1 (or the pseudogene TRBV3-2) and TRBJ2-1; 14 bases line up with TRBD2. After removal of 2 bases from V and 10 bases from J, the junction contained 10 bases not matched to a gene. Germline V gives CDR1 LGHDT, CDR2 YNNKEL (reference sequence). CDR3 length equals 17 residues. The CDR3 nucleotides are TGTGCCAGCAGCCAAAAGGCGGGACTAGCGGGAGAGAGGGAGCAGTTCTTC. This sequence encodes CASSQKAGLAGEREQFF.

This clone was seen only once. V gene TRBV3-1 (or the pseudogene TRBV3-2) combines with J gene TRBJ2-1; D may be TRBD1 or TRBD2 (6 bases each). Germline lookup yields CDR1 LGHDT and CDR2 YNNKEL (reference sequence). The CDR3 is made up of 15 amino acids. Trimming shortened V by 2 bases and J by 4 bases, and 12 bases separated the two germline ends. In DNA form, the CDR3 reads TGTGCCAGCAGCCAACTCTGGGGGGCGTACAATGAGCAGTTCTTC. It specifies CASSQLWGAYNEQFF.

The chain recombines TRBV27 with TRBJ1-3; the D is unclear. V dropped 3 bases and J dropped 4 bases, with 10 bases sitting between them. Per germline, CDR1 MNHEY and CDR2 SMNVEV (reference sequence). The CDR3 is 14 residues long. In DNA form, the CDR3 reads TGTGCCAGCAGTTTGGTTATGGGGGGAAACACCATATATTTT. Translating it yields CASSLVMGGNTIYF.

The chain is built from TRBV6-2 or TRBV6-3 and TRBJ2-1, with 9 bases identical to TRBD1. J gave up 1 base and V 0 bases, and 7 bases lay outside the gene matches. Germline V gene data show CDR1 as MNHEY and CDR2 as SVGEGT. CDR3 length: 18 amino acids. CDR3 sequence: CASSYSGQTGGSYNEQFF. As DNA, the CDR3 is TGTGCCAGCAGTTACTCGGGACAGACAGGGGGGTCCTACAATGAGCAGTTCTTC.